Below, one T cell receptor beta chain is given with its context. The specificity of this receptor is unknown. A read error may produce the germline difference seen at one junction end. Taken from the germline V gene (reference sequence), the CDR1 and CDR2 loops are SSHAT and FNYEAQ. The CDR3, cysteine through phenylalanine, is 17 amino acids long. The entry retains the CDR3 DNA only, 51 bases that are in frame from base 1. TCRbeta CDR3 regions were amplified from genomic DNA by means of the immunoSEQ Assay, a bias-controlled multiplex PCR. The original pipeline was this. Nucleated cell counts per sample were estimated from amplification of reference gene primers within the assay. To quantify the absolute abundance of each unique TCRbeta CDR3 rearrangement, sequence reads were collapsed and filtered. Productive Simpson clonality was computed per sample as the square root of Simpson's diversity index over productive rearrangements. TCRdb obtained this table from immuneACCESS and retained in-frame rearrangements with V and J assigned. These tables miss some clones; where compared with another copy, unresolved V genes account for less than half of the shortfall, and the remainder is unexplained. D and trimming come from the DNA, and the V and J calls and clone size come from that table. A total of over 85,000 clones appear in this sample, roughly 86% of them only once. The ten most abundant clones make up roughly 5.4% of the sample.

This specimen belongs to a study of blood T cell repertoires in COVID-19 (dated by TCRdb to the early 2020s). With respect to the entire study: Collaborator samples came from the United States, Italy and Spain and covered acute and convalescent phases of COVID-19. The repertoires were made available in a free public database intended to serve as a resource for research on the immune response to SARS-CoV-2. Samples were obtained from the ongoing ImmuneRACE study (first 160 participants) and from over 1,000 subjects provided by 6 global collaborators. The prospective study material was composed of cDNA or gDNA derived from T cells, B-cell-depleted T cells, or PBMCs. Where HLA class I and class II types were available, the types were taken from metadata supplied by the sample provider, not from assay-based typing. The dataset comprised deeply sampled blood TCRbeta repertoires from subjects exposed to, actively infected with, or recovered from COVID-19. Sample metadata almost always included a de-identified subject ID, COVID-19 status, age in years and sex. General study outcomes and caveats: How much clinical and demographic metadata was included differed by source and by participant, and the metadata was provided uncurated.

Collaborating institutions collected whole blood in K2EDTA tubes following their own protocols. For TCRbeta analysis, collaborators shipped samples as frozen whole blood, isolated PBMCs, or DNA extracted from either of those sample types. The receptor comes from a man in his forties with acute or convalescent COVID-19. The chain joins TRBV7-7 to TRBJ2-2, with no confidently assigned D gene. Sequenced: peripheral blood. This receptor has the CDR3 CASSPAIQRANTGELFF. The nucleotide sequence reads TGTGCTAGCAGCCCCGCCATCCAAAGAGCGAACACCGGGGAGCTGTTTTTT.